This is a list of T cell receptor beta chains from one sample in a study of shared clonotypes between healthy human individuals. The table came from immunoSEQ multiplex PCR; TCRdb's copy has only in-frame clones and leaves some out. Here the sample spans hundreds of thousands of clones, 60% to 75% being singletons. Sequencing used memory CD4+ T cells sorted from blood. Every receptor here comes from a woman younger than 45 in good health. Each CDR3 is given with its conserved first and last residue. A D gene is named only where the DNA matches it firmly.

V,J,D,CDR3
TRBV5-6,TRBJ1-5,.,CASSRNSWVEQPQHF
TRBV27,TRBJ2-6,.,CASSPYPSGANVLTF
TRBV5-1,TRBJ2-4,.,CASSAGIMGKNIQYF
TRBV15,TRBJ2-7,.,CATSRVVGGNSYEQYF
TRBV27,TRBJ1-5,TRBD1,CASSRSGTGVGQPQHF
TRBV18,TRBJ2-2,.,CASSPPTDTGELFF
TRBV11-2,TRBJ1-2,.,CASSSRGDRPNYGYTF
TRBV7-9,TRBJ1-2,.,CASTDTDYGYTF
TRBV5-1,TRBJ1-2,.,CASSLLEIDYGYTF
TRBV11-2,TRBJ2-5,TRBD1,CASSLDRGTGLIETQYF
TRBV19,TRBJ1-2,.,CASSTPAGPNYGYTF
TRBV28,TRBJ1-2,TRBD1,CASSDTGVPQRNYGYTF
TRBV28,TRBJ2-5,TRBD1,CASSLYRGRETQYF
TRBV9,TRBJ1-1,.,CASSVDPTTNTEAFF
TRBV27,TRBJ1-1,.,CASSIAVGSFTEAFF
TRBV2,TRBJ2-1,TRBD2,CASRETSGSISEQFF
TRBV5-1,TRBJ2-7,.,CASSSGTTYEQYF
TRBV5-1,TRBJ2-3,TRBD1,CASSWDYRGSTDTQYF
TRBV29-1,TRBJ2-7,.,CSVLYKRGYEQYF
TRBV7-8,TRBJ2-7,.,CASSRRLVVGEQYF